This is a list of T cell receptor beta chains from one sample in a study of blood T cell repertoires in COVID-19. This table comes from immunoSEQ multiplex PCR, and its TCRdb copy is limited to in-frame clones, with some not included. Among some 200,000 clones, just over 85% were seen once, and the ten largest hold around 1.6%. Source material: peripheral blood. Source of these receptors: a man between 18 and 35 years old with active or convalescent COVID-19. CDR3s include the opening cysteine and the closing phenylalanine or tryptophan. The D gene is left open where the match is weak. The listing skips clone size in some rows; elsewhere it reads once, few, many or a size class.

TRBJ2-3,TRBV10-3,-,once,TGTGCCATCACCCGTACGGACTCCCCCACAGATACGCAGTATTTT,CAITRTDSPTDTQYF
TRBJ1-6,TRBV10-1,-,few,TGCGCCAAAACTATCAATTGGGGCGAGGACCGTAATTCACCCCTCCACTTT,CAKTINWGEDRNSPLHF
TRBJ1-5,TRBV2,TRBD1,-,TGTGCCAGCAGATTGACAGGGGTTAGTCAGCCCCAGCATTTT,CASRLTGVSQPQHF
TRBJ1-1,TRBV10-3,-,-,TGTGCCATCAGAGACTCGCAGCCGAACACTGAAGCTTTCTTT,CAIRDSQPNTEAFF
TRBJ1-1,TRBV11-2,-,-,TGTGCCAGCAGCTTAGTGGTGACTGCAGGGGATGAAGCTTTCTTT,CASSLVVTAGDEAFF
TRBJ2-5,TRBV7-9,-,-,TGTGCCAGCAGCGGGAGAAGGGAGACCCAGTACTTC,CASSGRRETQYF
TRBJ2-2,TRBV11-3,TRBD1,-,TGTGCCAGCAGCCCGTACGACAGGGGTAACACCGGGGAGCTGTTTTTT,CASSPYDRGNTGELFF
TRBJ2-3,TRBV7-7,-,-,TGTGCTAGCAGCGAGGGATACACAGATACGCAGTATTTT,CASSEGYTDTQYF
TRBJ2-7,TRBV7-2,TRBD1,-,TGTGCCAGCAGCCCTCACGGGACAGGGACCTACGAGCAGTACTTC,CASSPHGTGTYEQYF
TRBJ1-1,TRBV19,-,-,TGTGCCAGTAACCGAGTGGGGGCCTTGAACACTGAAGCTTTCTTT,CASNRVGALNTEAFF
TRBJ1-1,TRBV28,-,-,TGTGCCAGCCGCGGGCTGACTGAAGCTTTCTTT,CASRGLTEAFF
TRBJ1-2,TRBV5-8,-,-,TGTGCCAGCAGCTTGGCGGTGGGCGTCTGGGATGGCTACACCTTC,CASSLAVGVWDGYTF
TRBJ1-6,TRBV27,TRBD1,once,TGTGCCAGCAGTTCTCCGTGGGGACAGGGTTATTCACCCCTCCACTTT,CASSSPWGQGYSPLHF
TRBJ1-5,TRBV12-3/TRBV12-4,-,-,TGTGCCAGCAGTTTCTCCCTTGTTAGGCCCCAGCATTTT,CASSFSLVRPQHF
TRBJ1-1,TRBV28,TRBD1,-,TGTGCCACCTTATCCCTGACAGGGGGTGACACTGAAGCTTTCTTT,CATLSLTGGDTEAFF
TRBJ1-2,TRBV6-4,-,-,TGTGCCAGCAGCGTAGACAAGGATCGTGGCTACACCTTC,CASSVDKDRGYTF
TRBJ2-5,TRBV6-1,-,-,TGTGCCAGCAGTGAGTTTTCCAGGGGGGTACAAGAGACCCAGTACTTC,CASSEFSRGVQETQYF
TRBJ2-5,TRBV7-6,TRBD1,once,TGTGCCAGCAGCTTAGAGGCTACAGGGGTCGGGGAGACCCAGTACTTC,CASSLEATGVGETQYF
TRBJ1-4,TRBV5-1,TRBD1,-,TGCGCCAGCAGCTTGGCTCTCCGGGACAGCAATGAAAAACTGTTTTTT,CASSLALRDSNEKLFF
TRBJ1-1,TRBV19,TRBD1,-,TGTGCCAGTAGTATAGACGGCAGGGGGACTGAAGCTTTCTTT,CASSIDGRGTEAFF
TRBJ1-1,TRBV19,-,-,TGTGCCAGTAGTATAGCCGGGGAACTGAACACTGAAGCTTTCTTT,CASSIAGELNTEAFF
TRBJ2-5,TRBV7-9,TRBD2,-,TGTGCCAGCAGCTCGGGACTAGCGGGAGGGCCGCGGGTAGAGACCCAGTACTTC,CASSSGLAGGPRVETQYF
TRBJ2-7,TRBV10-1,TRBD1,-,TGCGCCAGCACGGGACAGAGCTCCTACGAGCAGTACTTC,CASTGQSSYEQYF
TRBJ1-2,TRBV28,-,-,TGTGCCAGCAGTTTACAGGGCCCCTCTAACTATGGCTACACCTTC,CASSLQGPSNYGYTF
TRBJ1-2,TRBV2,-,-,TGTGCCAGCAGAAAACGGCGCCCGGCCGGCGGGGGCTACACCTTC,CASRKRRPAGGGYTF
TRBJ2-7,TRBV7-2,-,-,TGTGCCAGCAGCTTAGGGCCGGGGAGCCTCTACGAGCAGTACTTC,CASSLGPGSLYEQYF
TRBJ1-6,TRBV10-3,TRBD1,-,TGTGCCATTCGTGGTGGGACAGCTTATAATTCACCCCTCCACTTT,CAIRGGTAYNSPLHF
TRBJ1-5,TRBV7-9,-,-,TGTGCCAGCAGCACATCAGGGATCAATCAGCCCCAGCATTTT,CASSTSGINQPQHF
TRBJ1-1,TRBV19,TRBD1,-,TGTGCCAGTAGTATTTACGGGACAGGGAGGCGGTACACTGAAGCTTTCTTT,CASSIYGTGRRYTEAFF
TRBJ1-4,TRBV5-4,TRBD1,-,TGTGCCAGCAGCTTCCGGGACAGACGTGAAAAACTGTTTTTT,CASSFRDRREKLFF
TRBJ1-3,TRBV28,-,once,TGTGCCAGCCACCCCCCAGGGGTAGGAAACACCATATATTTT,CASHPPGVGNTIYF
TRBJ2-5,TRBV3-1/TRBV3-2,-,-,TGTGCCAGCAGCCACACGACGGGGAACCAAGAGACCCAGTACTTC,CASSHTTGNQETQYF
TRBJ1-4,TRBV28,TRBD1,few,TGTGCCAGCAGCTCCTTTAGGACAGGGGGCGCGGAGAGGGCTAATGAAAAACTGTTTTTT,CASSSFRTGGAERANEKLFF